These 16 T cell receptor beta chains share one sample of origin, sequenced in a study of prognosis after radiotherapy for stage I lung cancer. It was by two-round multiplex PCR that TCR beta CDR3 was amplified from genomic DNA. TRBV and TRBJ genes each had their own specific primers in first-round PCR. MiXCR, applied by TCRdb to the multiplex PCR reads, yields one record per CDR3 protein. The sample has more than 9,000 distinct CDR3 sequences; roughly 56% are singletons. The input for sequencing was PBMCs, taken before or after stereotactic body radiation therapy (not recorded which). The source of these receptors is a donor over 45 with non-small cell lung cancer.

This clonotype is labeled as medium-sized (0.01 to 0.1%). CDR3 sequence reads: CASSGDRLTDTQYF. The CDR3 DNA reads TGTGCCAGCAGCGGGGACAGGCTCACAGATACGCAGTATTTT. The V call is TRBV9, the J call TRBJ2-3, with 8 bases that match TRBD1. The J segment lost 2 bases and the V segment lost 3 bases, leaving 2 bases of the junction unmatched. The germline V gene has CDR1 SGDLS and CDR2 YYNGEE. The CDR3 spans 14 residues.

This clonotype was seen only once. V and J are TRBV5-1 and TRBJ2-3, with 7 positions matching TRBD1. V lost 4 bases to trimming and J lost 6 bases; unmatched junction nucleotides: 8. This CDR3 has 14 residues. The germline V gene has CDR1 SGHRS and CDR2 YFSETQ. Written as DNA, the CDR3 is TGCGCCAGCAGCGAGGACAGGCCCGACGATACGCAGTATTTT. Translation: CASSEDRPDDTQYF.

The chain recombines TRBV24-1 with TRBJ2-7; D unresolved. V dropped 0 bases and J dropped 6 bases, with 8 bases sitting between them. Germline assignment: CDR1 KGHDR and CDR2 SFDVKD. The CDR3 totals 13 residues. The CDR3 is CATSDLLGGEQYF. DNA of the CDR3: TGTGCCACCAGTGATTTGCTGGGTGGCGAGCAGTACTTC.

This clonotype rates as medium-sized. V gene TRBV20-1 combines with J gene TRBJ2-6; D possibly corresponds to TRBD1 (6 bases). V was pared by 4 bases and J by 3 bases, with 13 bases between. This CDR3 region has 15 residues. Germline V gives CDR1 DFQATT, CDR2 SNEGSKA (reference sequence). Here the CDR3 reads CSANPQGNGANVLTF. Written as DNA, the CDR3 is TGCAGTGCTAACCCACAGGGCAATGGGGCCAACGTCCTGACTTTC.

This clonotype is termed medium-sized. The V and J genes are TRBV11-2 and TRBJ2-2, with 10 bases aligning to TRBD1. The junction had 9 bases not matched to a gene; V was cut back by 7 bases and J by 7 bases. Per the germline V gene, CDR1 is SGHAT and CDR2 is FQNNGV. The CDR3 totals 15 residues. CDR3: CASTKTGGADGELFF. In nucleotides, the CDR3 is TGTGCCAGCACCAAGACAGGGGGCGCGGACGGGGAGCTGTTTTTT. Looking up the rest from reference TRBV11-2 and TRBJ2-2 gives the full variable domain: EAGVAQSPRYKIIEKRQSVAFWCNPISGHATLYWYQQILGQGPKLLIQFQNNGVVDDSQLPKDRFSAERLKGVDSTLKIQPAKLEDSAVYLCASTKTGGADGELFFGEGSRLTVL.

By share of the sample, this clonotype is medium-sized. The chain joins TRBV3-2 to TRBJ2-1; TRBD2 reflects the table's D call only, with no check against the DNA. TRBV3-2 is a documented pseudogene. This CDR3 spans 13 amino acids. Here the CDR3 reads CASSHPTRNEQFF. The CDR3 DNA reads TGTGCCAGCAGCCATCCGACTAGGAATGAGCAGTTCTTC.

In regard to this clonotype: Its ends do not fully match the called genes, so a read error is possible. The J gene is TRBJ1-6, the V gene TRBV28; D might be TRBD1 (5 bases). Germline loops: CDR1 MDHEN, CDR2 SYDVKM. CDR3 length equals 15 residues. CDR3 in DNA: TGTGCCAGCAGTTTCGTGGGGGAATATAATTCACCACTCCACTTT. It translates to CASSFVGEYNSPLHF. Complete variable domain (other parts from reference TRBV28 and TRBJ1-6): DVKVTQSSRYLVKRTGEKVFLECVQDMDHENMFWYRQDPGLGLRLIYFSYDVKMKEKGDIPEGYSVSREKKERFSLILESASTNQTSMYLCASSFVGEYNSPLHFGNGTRLTVT.

This clonotype is classed as medium-sized. The rearrangement joins TRBV24-1 to TRBJ2-1; D tentatively fits TRBD1 or TRBD2 (5 bases each). Germline V gene data show CDR1 as KGHDR and CDR2 as SFDVKD. V dropped 5 bases and J dropped 5 bases, with 15 bases sitting between them. CDR3 size: 15 residues. The CDR3 bases are TGTGCCACCAGTGCACCGGGACCACAAAACAATGAGCAGTTCTTC. It yields the protein CATSAPGPQNNEQFF.

The chain has TRBV20-1 and TRBJ2-6, with no clear D. V gave up 6 bases and J gave up 1 base, with 10 bases separating them. CDR3 length: 14 amino acids. CDR1 is DFQATT, CDR2 SNEGSKA, per germline (reference sequence). CDR3 coding DNA: TGCAGTGCCCCGGCCCAATCTGGGGCCAACGTCCTGACTTTC. This encodes CSAPAQSGANVLTF.

The rearrangement uses TRBV2 and TRBJ1-6; no clear D gene. The V and J ends lost 6 bases and 7 bases respectively, with 10 bases between them. This CDR3 spans 13 amino acids. Germline V CDR1 and CDR2: SNHLY, FYNNEI. The CDR3 loop is CASRYLQNSPLHF. CDR3 DNA sequence: TGTGCCAGCAGGTATTTGCAGAATTCACCCCTCCACTTT.

The V gene is TRBV5-1, the J gene TRBJ1-1; no clear D. This CDR3 has 13 amino acids. The germline V gene has CDR1 SGHRS and CDR2 YFSETQ. The ends were cut back, 4 bases at V and 1 base at J, with 8 bases in the middle. The CDR3 nucleotides are TGCGCCAGCAGCCCGATGGGGAACACTGAAGCTTTCTTT. This encodes CASSPMGNTEAFF. The full variable domain, with the rest looked up from reference TRBV5-1 and TRBJ1-1, is KAGVTQTPRYLIKTRGQQVTLSCSPISGHRSVSWYQQTPGQGLQFLFEYFSETQRNKGNFPGRFSGRQFSNSRSEMNVSTLELGDSALYLCASSPMGNTEAFFGQGTRLTVV.

In its sample, this clonotype was seen many times. The rearrangement joins TRBV9 to TRBJ1-1; TRBD1 is a possible D gene (5 bases). The CDR3 sequence is 14 residues long. The V and J ends lost 3 bases and 4 bases respectively, with 13 bases between them. Germline V lookup: CDR1 SGDLS, CDR2 YYNGEE. CDR3 in amino acids: CASSGGGGVTEAFF. The CDR3 coding sequence is TGTGCCAGCAGCGGGGGGGGGGGAGTCACTGAAGCTTTCTTT.

This clonotype is medium-sized in the sample. The rearrangement links TRBV2 to TRBJ1-1, with a possible D match to TRBD1 (5 bases). V gave up 6 bases and J gave up 1 base, with 12 bases separating them. The length of the CDR3 is 14 residues. Germline V gene sequence: CDR1 SNHLY, CDR2 FYNNEI. The CDR3 DNA reads TGTGCCAGCAGACGGGGCGGTAAGAACACTGAAGCTTTCTTT. Translating gives CASRRGGKNTEAFF.

This clonotype was seen once. The chain couples TRBV12-3 or TRBV12-4 to TRBJ2-1; 10 positions agree with TRBD2. The ends lost 4 bases at V and 8 bases at J; junction bases unmatched: 11. This CDR3 contains 16 residues. The CDR3 DNA is TGTGCCAGCAGTTCCCGGGGAGCGGGAGGGTTCTATGAGCAGTTCTTC. Translating gives CASSSRGAGGFYEQFF.

This clonotype is labeled as medium-sized. V and J are TRBV20-1 and TRBJ2-7; D is possibly TRBD1 (6 bases). The germline gives CDR1 DFQATT, CDR2 SNEGSKA (reference sequence). V lost 6 bases, J lost 3 bases, and 18 bases lay in between. The CDR3 has 14 residues. This chain's CDR3 is CSATSSGHHYEQYF. As DNA, the CDR3 is TGCAGTGCAACCAGCTCGGGACACCACTACGAGCAGTACTTC.

In regard to this clonotype: At one end the junction does not follow the germline gene, possibly because of a read error. J is TRBJ1-5 and V is TRBV6-9; D not resolved. The germline V gene has CDR1 MNHGY and CDR2 SVAAGI. The CDR3 length is 13 residues. The CDR3 is CASIYTLGQPQHF. As DNA, the CDR3 is TGTGCCAGCATTTACACCCTAGGTCAGCCCCAACATTTT.